Following are 29 T cell receptor beta chains from one sample sequenced in a study of molecular identifiers for immune sequencing clone quantification. TCRdb used MiXCR to reprocess the PCR reads, holding one entry per CDR3 protein. Of hundreds of thousands of distinct CDR3 sequences in the sample, nearly 20% were seen once. The sample taken for sequencing was naive CD8+ T cells from blood, with Jurkat cell RNA spiked in. The subset denotes: FACS-sorted CD8+CD4-CCR7+CD45RA+ naive T cells. The receptors originated from a human donor in good health. Some libraries in this study had Jurkat cell RNA spiked in.

This clonotype has ten or more counts. The chain is built from TRBV7-6 and TRBJ2-3; TRBD1 might be the D (6 bases). The CDR3 length is 15 residues. V shed 5 bases and J shed 6 bases, with 18 bases lying between them. The germline gives CDR1 SGHVS, CDR2 FNYEAQ. CDR3 coding DNA: TGTGCCAGCAGCAATACAGGGATTGGAGTGGATACGCAGTATTTT. Its translation is CASSNTGIGVDTQYF.

Comments on this clonotype: Just one base apart from a much larger clone, this may be a read error. The J gene is TRBJ2-7, the V gene TRBV7-6; D not resolved. The germline V gene has CDR1 SGHVS and CDR2 FNYEAQ. Deletions cut 1 base from V and 5 bases from J, with 12 bases between. The CDR3 is made up of 14 amino acids. The DNA for the CDR3 is TGTGCCAGCAGCTTAGAGGTAGGGCAGGACGAGCAGTACTTC. Translation gives CASSLEVGQDEQYF.

Notes on this clonotype: A much bigger clone sits one base away, suggesting this may be a read error. The CDR3 nucleotides are TGCGCCAGCAGCCAGGGGGGCAGGGATGCCTATGGCTACACCTTC. The encoded protein is CASSQGGRDAYGYTF. The J gene is TRBJ1-2, the V gene TRBV4-3, with a weak D call TRBD1 (6 bases). V shed 3 bases and J shed 4 bases, with 15 bases lying between them. The CDR3 extends over 15 amino acids. The V gene's germline CDR1 is LGHNA and CDR2 YSLEER.

This clonotype was picked up a small number of times. This chain connects TRBV6-2 or TRBV6-3 to TRBJ2-3, with a tentative D call TRBD2 (5 bases). CDR1 is MNHEY, CDR2 SVGEGT, per germline. CDR3 length: 14 amino acids. V lost 4 bases and J lost 4, with 12 bases in between. CDR3 nucleotide sequence: TGTGCCAGCAGTTCTGACTACCGACCAGATACGCAGTATTTT. Amino acids: CASSSDYRPDTQYF.

The sample holds many counts of this clonotype. J is TRBJ2-7 and V is TRBV20-1; 7 nucleotides line up with TRBD2. Trimming cost V 0 bases and J 5 bases; bases outside gene matches: 7. The CDR3 covers 14 residues. The germline CDR1 and CDR2 sequences are DFQATT and SNEGSKA (reference sequence). The CDR3 DNA follows: TGCAGTGCTAGAGATCAAGCCCTAGCGGACGAGCAGTACTTC. Protein product: CSARDQALADEQYF.

This clonotype was detected many times. The chain recombines TRBV7-6 with TRBJ2-6, with 12 nucleotides matching TRBD1. V lost 5 bases, J lost 2 bases, and 10 bases stayed unmatched. Per the germline V gene, CDR1 is SGHVS and CDR2 is FNYEAQ. The CDR3 spans 19 residues. The CDR3 here is CASSILPGTGGAGANVLTF. CDR3 DNA: TGTGCCAGCAGCATCCTCCCCGGGACAGGGGGCGCTGGGGCCAACGTCCTGACTTTC.

This clonotype was seen repeatedly, ten times or more. In nucleotides, the CDR3 is TGCAGTGCTAGGAAGGTTGAGGACAACCTCTACGAGCAGTACTTC. This translates into CSARKVEDNLYEQYF. The chain joins TRBV20-1 to TRBJ2-7; possibly TRBD1 for D (5 bases). CDR3 length equals 15 residues. Germline values: CDR1 DFQATT, CDR2 SNEGSKA (reference sequence). V was trimmed by 3 bases and J by 3 bases, leaving 18 bases between them.

Comment on this clonotype: A much larger clone differs from this one at a single base, so this may be a read error. This sequence joins TRBV6-5 and TRBJ1-2; 7 bases are shared with TRBD1. This CDR3 is built from 15 residues. Germline V lookup: CDR1 MNHEY, CDR2 SVGAGI. CDR3 nucleotides: TGTGCCAGCACCCACCACAGGGGAGTGGACTATGGCTACGCCTTC. Translation gives CASTHHRGVDYGYAF.

This clonotype was detected many times. The J gene is TRBJ1-5, the V gene TRBV27; D gene unclear. The CDR3 runs 13 residues. Germline assignment: CDR1 MNHEY and CDR2 SMNVEV (reference sequence). V lost 1 base and J 6 bases, leaving 7 bases between the germline ends. Written as DNA, the CDR3 is TGTGCCAGCAGTTTATTCCTCGGTCAGCCCCAGCATTTT. Translating it yields CASSLFLGQPQHF.

The CDR3 DNA is TGTGCCAGCAGTTCCCCGTCGAGATCCTACGAGCAGTACTTC. Its translation: CASSSPSRSYEQYF. This rearrangement joins TRBV12-3 or TRBV12-4 to TRBJ2-7; D not resolved. Trimming removed 4 bases at V and 1 base at J, with 11 bases between. The CDR3 has 14 amino acids.

The sample holds many counts of this clonotype. V is TRBV7-9 and J is TRBJ2-3; no reliable D call. Germline CDR1 and CDR2: SEHNR and FQNEAQ (reference sequence). The germline V and J ends were trimmed by 2 bases and 4 bases, with 4 bases remaining between them. The CDR3 consists of 12 residues. CDR3 nucleotide sequence: TGTGCCAGCAGCTTATTGGCAGATACGCAGTATTTT. The encoded protein is CASSLLADTQYF. Combining the CDR3 with reference TRBV7-9 and TRBJ2-3 gives the whole variable domain DTGVSQNPRHKITKRGQNVTFRCDPISEHNRLYWYRQTLGQGPEFLTYFQNEAQLEKSRLLSDRFSAERPKGSFSTLEIQRTEQGDSAMYLCASSLLADTQYFGPGTRLTVL.

This clonotype came up many times. The chain couples TRBV6-1 to TRBJ1-4; TRBD1 is a possible D gene (6 bases). This CDR3 has 17 residues. With 0 bases removed from V and 5 bases from J, the gap between germline ends came to 16 bases. Germline CDR1 and CDR2: MNHNS and SASEGT. Written as DNA, the CDR3 is TGTGCCAGCAGTGAAGCGCGGGGGCGGACCTCAAATGAAAAACTGTTTTTT. It codes for CASSEARGRTSNEKLFF.

This clonotype was counted at least ten times. The chain has TRBV30 and TRBJ1-1; the match to TRBD1 covers 7 bases. Germline trimming cut 5 bases from V and 3 bases from J; bases unmatched to any gene: 6. Germline V gene lookup returns CDR1 GTSNPN and CDR2 SVGIG (reference sequence). This CDR3 region has 13 residues. The CDR3 DNA follows: TGTGCCTGGGACAGGGACACTTACACTGAAGCTTTCTTT. It yields the protein CAWDRDTYTEAFF.

V usage is TRBV7-2 and J usage is TRBJ2-2; D ambiguous. CDR1 SGHTA and CDR2 FQGNSA come from the germline V gene. V lost 3 bases and J lost 4, with 12 bases in between. The CDR3 runs 15 residues. The CDR3 loop reads CASSLFVSSTGELFF. DNA for the CDR3: TGTGCCAGCAGCTTGTTTGTGTCGAGCACCGGGGAGCTGTTTTTT.

This clonotype was seen repeatedly, ten times or more. The J gene is TRBJ1-1, the V gene TRBV28; D gene unclear. Germline values: CDR1 MDHEN, CDR2 SYDVKM. V lost 8 bases and J 3 bases, leaving 13 bases between the germline ends. The CDR3 covers 13 residues. CDR3: CASGLLGDTEAFF. The CDR3 DNA sequence: TGTGCCAGCGGGTTGCTCGGGGACACTGAAGCTTTCTTT. Based on the CDR3 plus reference TRBV28 and TRBJ1-1, the full variable domain is DVKVTQSSRYLVKRTGEKVFLECVQDMDHENMFWYRQDPGLGLRLIYFSYDVKMKEKGDIPEGYSVSREKKERFSLILESASTNQTSMYLCASGLLGDTEAFFGQGTRLTVV.

The V and J genes are TRBV7-9 and TRBJ2-7; TRBD2 matches 13 bases. The CDR3 is 17 residues long. J lost 3 bases, V lost 5 bases, and 10 bases had no gene match. CDR1 SEHNR and CDR2 FQNEAQ come from the germline V gene (reference sequence). The CDR3 sequence is CASSPWTSGGLNYEQYF. CDR3 DNA: TGTGCCAGCAGCCCCTGGACTAGCGGGGGCTTAAACTACGAGCAGTACTTC.

This clonotype was seen repeatedly, ten times or more. The V and J genes are TRBV20-1 and TRBJ1-6, with a possible D match to TRBD1 (5 bases). CDR1 is DFQATT, CDR2 SNEGSKA, per germline (reference sequence). This CDR3 has 17 residues. V was trimmed by 3 bases and J by 1 base, leaving 16 bases between them. The CDR3 here is CSARPVGGWSYNSPLHF. The CDR3 DNA is TGCAGTGCTAGGCCTGTTGGGGGATGGTCCTATAATTCACCCCTCCACTTT.

The genes are TRBV5-5 and TRBJ2-2, with no clear D. The V gene's germline CDR1 is SGHKS and CDR2 YYEKEE (reference sequence). This CDR3 has 14 amino acids. V lost 2 bases and J 4 bases, leaving 9 bases between the germline ends. The CDR3 here is CASSLAWTTGELFF. DNA for the CDR3: TGTGCCAGCAGCTTAGCCTGGACCACCGGGGAGCTGTTTTTT.

This clonotype was observed a few times. The rearrangement links TRBV5-1 to TRBJ2-1, with D unclear. Germline loops: CDR1 SGHRS, CDR2 YFSETQ. The V and J ends lost 1 base and 7 bases respectively, with 9 bases between them. CDR3 size: 13 residues. CDR3 DNA: TGCGCCAGCAGCTTGAGTTGGGCGAATGAGCAGTTCTTC. Translation gives CASSLSWANEQFF.

At least ten counts were recorded for this clonotype. J is TRBJ1-5 and V is TRBV19, with TRBD1 as a possible D gene (5 bases). This CDR3 comprises 14 residues. Germline CDR1 LNHDA, CDR2 SQIVND (reference sequence). Trimming removed 9 bases from V and 4 bases from J, with 16 bases in between. For the CDR3, the DNA is TGTGCCAGCGCCGTCCCCGCAGGGAATCAGCCCCAGCATTTT. Translation gives CASAVPAGNQPQHF.

Note on this clonotype: A much larger clone is a single base away; this may be a read error. This CDR3 is missing its conserved last phenylalanine or tryptophan, likely due to a read error. The chain combines TRBV24-1 with TRBJ2-5; D ambiguous. The CDR3 has 11 residues. Germline V gene data show CDR1 as KGHDR and CDR2 as SFDVKD. With 4 bases removed from V and 4 bases from J, the gap between germline ends came to 3 bases. CDR3 region: CATSDRETQYL. For the CDR3, the DNA is TGTGCCACCAGTGACAGAGAGACCCAGTACCTC.

This clonotype has ten or more counts. The chain joins TRBV9 to TRBJ1-2, with D hard to call. The CDR3 sequence is 12 residues long. CDR1 is SGDLS, CDR2 YYNGEE, per germline. V was shortened by 0 bases and J by 4 bases, with 4 bases between the two germline ends. The CDR3 DNA follows: TGTGCCAGCAGCGTAGACCGCTATGGCTACACCTTC. Translating it yields CASSVDRYGYTF. The variable domain in full, with the rest retrieved from reference TRBV9 and TRBJ1-2, is DSGVTQTPKHLITATGQRVTLRCSPRSGDLSVYWYQQSLDQGLQFLIQYYNGEERAKGNILERFSAQQFPDLHSELNLSSLELGDSALYFCASSVDRYGYTFGSGTRLTVV.

A word on this clonotype: With a much larger clone just one base away, this may be a read error. V and J are TRBV9 and TRBJ2-3; D is uncertain. Germline V gene sequence: CDR1 SGDLS, CDR2 YYNGEE. The CDR3 covers 15 residues. Trimming stripped 0 bases from V and 0 bases from J, with 8 bases between. In DNA, the CDR3 is TGTGCCAGCAGCGTAGGTCCCCAAAGCACAGATACGCAGTATTTT. Protein product: CASSVGPQSTDTQYF.

At least ten counts were recorded for this clonotype. The chain combines TRBV30 with TRBJ2-1, with 7 positions matching TRBD2. The CDR3 has 15 amino acids. V lost 0 bases and J lost 0; bases outside the gene matches: 2. CDR1 is GTSNPN, CDR2 SVGIG, per germline (reference sequence). CDR3 sequence: CAWSVLAVSYNEQFF. The CDR3 DNA reads TGTGCCTGGAGTGTGCTAGCGGTCTCCTACAATGAGCAGTTCTTC.

The rearrangement uses TRBV7-9 and TRBJ2-2; 11 bases map to TRBD2. The CDR3 loop spans 16 amino acids. Germline V lookup: CDR1 SEHNR, CDR2 FQNEAQ (reference sequence). Losses at the gene ends were 1 base for V and 7 bases for J; bases not matched to a gene: 5. The CDR3 DNA is TGTGCCAGCAGCTTAGGGACTAGCGGGCCTTACGGGGAGCTGTTTTTT. It is translated as CASSLGTSGPYGELFF.

Points on this clonotype: A read error is likely, as this CDR3 ends without the conserved phenylalanine or tryptophan. V usage is TRBV5-6 and J usage is TRBJ2-7, with TRBD2 identical over 8 bases. Germline lookup yields CDR1 SGHDT and CDR2 YYEEEE. The CDR3 covers 14 residues. Losses at the gene ends were 4 bases for V and 3 bases for J; bases not matched to a gene: 6. The CDR3 coding sequence is TGTGCCAGCAGCCCCGGGAGCGGGAGCTACGAGCAGTACCTC. Amino acids: CASSPGSGSYEQYL.

Turning to this clonotype: This sequence may be a read error, since a much larger clone differs from it by one base. J is TRBJ2-3 and V is TRBV24-1; D unclear. The CDR3 contains 13 residues. V dropped 0 bases and J dropped 5 bases, with 5 bases sitting between them. CDR1 and CDR2 (germline): KGHDR, SFDVKD. The CDR3 bases are TGTGCCACCAGTGATTTGGGTTTAGATACGCAGTATTTT. The encoded protein is CATSDLGLDTQYF.

As to this clonotype: A read error may explain this, as a much larger clone is one base away. The rearrangement links TRBV11-2 to TRBJ2-4; the D gene is possibly TRBD1 (6 bases). This CDR3 has 12 residues. Germline CDR1 and CDR2: SGHAT and FQNNGV. CDR3 amino acids: CASSHRENIQCF. CDR3 bases: TGTGCCAGCAGCCACAGGGAAAACATTCAGTGCTTC.

This clonotype was recorded at least ten times. V gene TRBV20-1 combines with J gene TRBJ1-2; D is unclear. This CDR3 region has 9 residues. V lost 3 bases and J 7 bases, leaving 3 bases between the germline ends. Germline V gene data show CDR1 as DFQATT and CDR2 as SNEGSKA (reference sequence). CDR3 sequence: CSASPGYTF. CDR3 DNA: TGCAGTGCTAGTCCTGGCTACACCTTC.